This T cell receptor beta chain was captured in a study of blood T cell repertoires in COVID-19. As for the study in general: Both acute and convalescent COVID-19 samples were obtained from the United States, Italy and Spain. Nucleic acid was either cDNA or gDNA, and it came from T cells, B-cell-depleted T cells, or PBMCs.

In the study's own analysis: Reference gene primer amplification yielded estimated nucleated cell counts. Sequenced by immunoSEQ multiplex PCR; TCRdb stores in-frame clones only, minus some. Clone size and the V and J calls come from that table; the DNA yielded D and trimming. The sample carries about 34,000 clones, roughly 90% recorded once. Germline loops: CDR1 LGHDT, CDR2 YNNKEL (reference sequence). J lost 6 bases, V lost 4 bases, and 3 bases had no gene match. The CDR3 is made up of 14 amino acids. The J gene is TRBJ2-2, the V gene TRBV3-1 (or the pseudogene TRBV3-2), with 9 bases lining up with TRBD2. Sequencing was carried out using peripheral blood. This TCR derives from a human donor with active COVID-19. The donor label of this sample is uncertain. The CDR3 is CASSPVAGAGELFF. CDR3 sequence (DNA): TGTGCCAGCAGCCCTGTAGCGGGGGCCGGGGAGCTGTTTTTT.